The next 26 T cell receptor beta chains were all read from a single sample in a study of blood T cells in healthy people across ages. Sample-barcoded 5' priming and a J-beta primer mix drove a second PCR of about 7 to 11 cycles. TCRdb itself ran the 5' RACE reads through MiXCR, one entry per CDR3 protein. Among 850,000 to 1,000,000 distinct CDR3 sequences listed, about 44% were seen once. Sequencing was performed on blood. All receptors derive from a man aged 30 to 39 in good health.

This rearrangement joins TRBV24-1 to TRBJ2-5, with 8 bases lining up with TRBD1. The J call is in doubt because the DNA end fits TRBJ2-7 better. The CDR3 length is 14 residues. The germline CDR1 and CDR2 sequences are KGHDR and SFDVKD. The CDR3 coding sequence is TGTGCCACCAGTGACTCCGGACAGGGACCCGAGCAGTACTTC. Protein: CATSDSGQGPEQYF.

The V and J genes are TRBV7-2 and TRBJ1-2, with 12 bases aligning to TRBD1. Trimming cost V 6 bases and J 10 bases; bases outside gene matches: 3. The germline V gene encodes CDR1 SGHTA and CDR2 FQGNSA. The CDR3 length is 12 residues. CDR3 nucleotide sequence: TGTGCCAGCAGTGGGACAGGGGGCGACTACACCTTC. Encoded protein: CASSGTGGDYTF.

The chain links TRBV7-2 to TRBJ1-2; D remains unclear. The CDR3 has 19 amino acids. The V gene's germline CDR1 is SGHTA and CDR2 FQGNSA. Between the trimmed V and J ends, which lost 5 bases and 0 bases, there was a span of 25 bases. As DNA, the CDR3 is TGTGCCAGCAGCCTTAGCGTGTGGGCAGACGAGAAGACTAACTATGGCTACACCTTC. Translating gives CASSLSVWADEKTNYGYTF.

This chain connects TRBV6-5 to TRBJ2-1, with D perhaps matching TRBD2 (6 bases). Deletions cut 8 bases from V and 0 bases from J, with 17 bases between. Germline CDR1 and CDR2: MNHEY and SVGAGI. The CDR3 spans 16 residues. The CDR3 loop reads CASSPSVPSSYNEQFF. The CDR3 DNA sequence: TGTGCCAGCTCCCCTAGCGTACCAAGCTCCTACAATGAGCAGTTCTTC.

This clonotype came up a few times. V is TRBV20-1 and J is TRBJ2-5; 10 positions match TRBD1. V shed 5 bases, J shed 1 base, and the junction held 7 bases outside the gene matches. Germline V gives CDR1 DFQATT, CDR2 SNEGSKA (reference sequence). The CDR3 covers 15 residues. CDR3: CSAPGRTGGQETQYF. DNA for the CDR3: TGCAGTGCTCCAGGAAGGACAGGGGGCCAAGAGACCCAGTACTTC.

The genes are TRBV20-1 and TRBJ2-1, with TRBD2 as a possible D gene (6 bases). Between the trimmed V and J ends, which lost 5 bases and 7 bases, there was a span of 9 bases. The germline V gene has CDR1 DFQATT and CDR2 SNEGSKA (reference sequence). CDR3 length: 11 residues. CDR3 sequence reads: CSALTSNEQFF. As DNA, the CDR3 is TGCAGTGCTCTGACTAGTAATGAGCAGTTCTTC.

The chain recombines TRBV7-2 with TRBJ2-3, with 11 bases lining up with TRBD1. Trimming removed 7 bases from V and 3 bases from J; junction bases left unmatched: 6. Germline CDR1 reads SGHTA; CDR2 reads FQGNSA. The CDR3 covers 15 residues. This chain's CDR3 is CASNNWDRGTDTQYF. The CDR3 nucleotides are TGTGCCAGCAACAATTGGGACAGGGGGACAGATACGCAGTATTTT.

The genes are TRBV6-5 and TRBJ1-1, with D perhaps TRBD1 (6 bases). Germline V gene lookup returns CDR1 MNHEY and CDR2 SVGAGI. This CDR3 comprises 14 residues. V dropped 6 bases and J dropped 5 bases, with 16 bases sitting between them. CDR3 bases: TGTGCCAGCAGCCGCCCGGGGGGGCTTACTGAAGCTTTCTTT. Translated, it gives CASSRPGGLTEAFF.

The rearrangement links TRBV20-1 to TRBJ1-6; D is ambiguous. V lost 3 bases and J lost 7, with 19 bases in between. The length of the CDR3 is 16 residues. CDR1 and CDR2 (germline): DFQATT, SNEGSKA (reference sequence). CDR3 sequence reads: CSASDKGTQINSPLHF. The DNA for the CDR3 is TGCAGTGCTAGCGACAAGGGTACACAAATAAATTCACCCCTCCACTTT.

This chain connects TRBV28 to TRBJ1-2; perhaps TRBD1 as D (6 bases). CDR1 MDHEN and CDR2 SYDVKM come from the germline V gene. CDR3 length: 12 residues. V shed 8 bases and J shed 7 bases, with 14 bases lying between them. The CDR3 region has the DNA TGTGCCAGCGGGACAAATAAACGTGGCTACACCTTC. Translating gives CASGTNKRGYTF.

This clonotype was seen a handful of times. The rearrangement joins TRBV7-2 to TRBJ2-3; TRBD1 matches at 7 bases. Germline V gene sequence: CDR1 SGHTA, CDR2 FQGNSA. This CDR3 comprises 15 residues. The ends lost 5 bases at V and 4 bases at J; junction bases unmatched: 9. The CDR3 is CASSTADRAADTQYF. CDR3 DNA: TGTGCCAGCAGCACAGCCGACAGGGCGGCAGATACGCAGTATTTT.

The chain links TRBV20-1 to TRBJ2-3; D is unresolved. CDR1 and CDR2 (germline): DFQATT, SNEGSKA (reference sequence). Trimming shortened V by 0 bases and J by 6 bases, and 13 bases separated the two germline ends. The CDR3 covers 14 residues. CDR3 DNA sequence: TGCAGTGCTAGAGAGACAACACTCCACGATACGCAGTATTTT. Protein: CSARETTLHDTQYF.

A single count supports this clonotype. V gene TRBV6-2 or TRBV6-3 combines with J gene TRBJ1-5; a possible D gene is TRBD1 (5 bases). Germline V gives CDR1 MNHEY, CDR2 SVGEGT. V dropped 5 bases and J dropped 1 base, with 12 bases sitting between them. The CDR3 totals 15 residues. The CDR3 DNA sequence: TGTGCCAGCAGTCCTCAGAGGGACAGCAATCAGCCCCAGCATTTT. The encoded protein is CASSPQRDSNQPQHF.

The chain employs TRBV14 and TRBJ1-6; D is possibly TRBD1 (5 bases). CDR1 SGHDN and CDR2 FVKESK come from the germline V gene. The CDR3 sequence is 14 residues long. Trimming took 1 base from V and 11 from J, leaving 12 bases between them. CDR3 bases: TGTGCCAGCAGCCAAGGTGGACATGAGGCACCCCTCCACTTT. It yields the protein CASSQGGHEAPLHF.

This clonotype was counted once. J is TRBJ2-7 and V is TRBV7-2, with D perhaps matching TRBD1 (6 bases). The CDR3 contains 19 residues. Germline CDR1 SGHTA, CDR2 FQGNSA. Trimming took off 6 bases at V and 1 base at J, with 28 bases between the two ends. The CDR3 here is CASSQRSRTDEPISYEQYF. In DNA, the CDR3 is TGTGCCAGCAGTCAGAGGAGCCGGACAGACGAACCGATATCCTACGAGCAGTACTTC.

The genes are TRBV10-3 and TRBJ1-1; D possibly corresponds to TRBD1 (5 bases). CDR1 and CDR2 (germline): ENHRY, SYGVKD. This CDR3 has 14 residues. The ends were cut back, 5 bases at V and 6 bases at J, with 16 bases in the middle. CDR3 amino acids: CAISLGDRVAEAFF. The CDR3 region has the DNA TGTGCCATCAGTCTAGGGGATAGGGTTGCTGAAGCTTTCTTT.

J is TRBJ2-7 and V is TRBV7-9, with 8 bases that match TRBD1. V was pared by 5 bases and J by 1 base, with 10 bases of the junction left unmatched. CDR3 length: 16 residues. Germline CDR1 and CDR2: SEHNR and FQNEAQ (reference sequence). This chain's CDR3 is CASSHITGTGSYEQYF. The CDR3 coding sequence is TGTGCCAGCAGCCACATTACCGGGACAGGATCCTACGAGCAGTACTTC.

V usage is TRBV6-6 and J usage is TRBJ2-2; D gene unclear. CDR1 is MNHNY and CDR2 is SVGAGI in the germline V gene (reference sequence). The CDR3 contains 16 residues. Trimming took 1 base from V and 1 from J, leaving 10 bases between them. The CDR3 spells CASSYFRPENTGELFF. In DNA, the CDR3 is TGTGCCAGCAGTTACTTTCGGCCAGAGAACACCGGGGAGCTGTTTTTT.

The chain recombines TRBV7-9 with TRBJ2-7, with unresolved D. The germline V gene has CDR1 SEHNR and CDR2 FQNEAQ (reference sequence). V was shortened by 3 bases and J by 6 bases, with 3 bases between the two germline ends. The CDR3 consists of 10 residues. The CDR3 loop is CASSFREQYF. The CDR3 bases are TGTGCCAGCAGCTTCCGCGAGCAGTACTTC.

The genes are TRBV3-1 and TRBJ1-2; D is undetermined. This CDR3 contains 12 residues. Looked up from germline, CDR1 is LGHDT and CDR2 is YNNKEL (reference sequence). Trimming cost V 1 base and J 8 bases, with 8 bases left between them. Here the CDR3 DNA reads TGTGCCAGCAGCCAAGGTCAGGTGGGCTACACCTTC. Amino acids: CASSQGQVGYTF.

This clonotype was counted between two and nine times. The chain joins TRBV20-1 to TRBJ2-7; TRBD2 might be the D (6 bases). Germline V lookup: CDR1 DFQATT, CDR2 SNEGSKA (reference sequence). The CDR3 runs 14 residues. Trimming took 8 bases from V and 5 from J, leaving 22 bases between them. CDR3 sequence reads: CSTGQQRALHEQYF. CDR3 coding DNA: TGCAGTACGGGCCAGCAGCGGGCGCTCCACGAGCAGTACTTC.

The chain carries TRBV6-1 and TRBJ2-1; D is unresolved. This CDR3 has 16 amino acids. V dropped 0 bases and J dropped 1 base, with 10 bases sitting between them. Germline V gives CDR1 MNHNS, CDR2 SASEGT. The CDR3 coding sequence is TGTGCCAGCAGTGAAGCAACCGGGTGGTCCTACAATGAGCAGTTCTTC. As protein: CASSEATGWSYNEQFF.

The chain recombines TRBV4-3 with TRBJ2-1; a possible D gene is TRBD2 (6 bases). The CDR3 sequence is 18 residues long. Germline V gene data show CDR1 as LGHNA and CDR2 as YSLEER. The ends were cut back, 0 bases at V and 0 bases at J, with 15 bases in the middle. The CDR3 sequence: CASSQDSASASSYNEQFF. The DNA for the CDR3 is TGCGCCAGCAGCCAAGATTCGGCTAGCGCCAGCTCCTACAATGAGCAGTTCTTC.

This clonotype was counted once. The chain couples TRBV29-1 to TRBJ2-1, with a tentative D call TRBD2 (5 bases). V lost 3 bases, J lost 0 bases, and 9 bases lay in between. CDR1 is SQVTM and CDR2 is ANQGSEA in the germline V gene. The CDR3 extends over 14 amino acids. CDR3 nucleotides: TGCAGCGTTGAGGAGGCAGCCTCCTACAATGAGCAGTTCTTC. Amino acid sequence: CSVEEAASYNEQFF.

This clonotype was observed a handful of times. The chain is built from TRBV5-1 and TRBJ2-7; D tentatively fits TRBD1 or TRBD2 (5 bases each). The CDR3 sequence is 14 residues long. Deletions cut 4 bases from V and 3 bases from J, with 14 bases between. Germline CDR1 is SGHRS and CDR2 is YFSETQ. CDR3 region: CASSLGANFYEQYF. The CDR3 region has the DNA TGCGCCAGCAGCCTCGGGGCAAACTTCTACGAGCAGTACTTC.

Worth noting for this clonotype: A junction boundary mismatches the germline segment, possibly from a read error. The V gene is TRBV4-2, the J gene TRBJ2-1; tentatively, D is TRBD1 or TRBD2 (5 bases each). This CDR3 comprises 14 residues. Germline loops: CDR1 LGHNA, CDR2 YNFKEQ. The CDR3 nucleotides read TGTGCCAGCAGCAGGGGAGTATCCTACAGTGAGCAGTTCTTC. It specifies CASSRGVSYSEQFF.